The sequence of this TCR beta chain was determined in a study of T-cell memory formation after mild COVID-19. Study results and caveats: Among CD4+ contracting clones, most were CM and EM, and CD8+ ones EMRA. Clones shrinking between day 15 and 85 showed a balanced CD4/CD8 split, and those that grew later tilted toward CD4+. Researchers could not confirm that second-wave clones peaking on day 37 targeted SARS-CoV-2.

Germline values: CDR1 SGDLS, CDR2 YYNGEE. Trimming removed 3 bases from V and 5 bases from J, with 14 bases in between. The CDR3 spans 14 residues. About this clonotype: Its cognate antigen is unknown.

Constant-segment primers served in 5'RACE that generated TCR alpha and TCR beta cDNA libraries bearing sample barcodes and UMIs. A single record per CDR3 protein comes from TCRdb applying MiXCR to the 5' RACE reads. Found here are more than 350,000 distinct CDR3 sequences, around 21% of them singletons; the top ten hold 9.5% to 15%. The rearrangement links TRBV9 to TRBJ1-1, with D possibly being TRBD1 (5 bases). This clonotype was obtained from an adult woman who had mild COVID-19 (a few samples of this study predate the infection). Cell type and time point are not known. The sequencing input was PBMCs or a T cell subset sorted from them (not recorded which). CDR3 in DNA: TGTGCCAGCAGCGCACATTATGGGGGAACTGAAGCTTTCTTT. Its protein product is CASSAHYGGTEAFF.